The clone carrying this T cell receptor (beta chain) appeared a few times. The antigen is not known. The sample is drawn from a study of T cell repertoires in cytomegalovirus infection. On the study more broadly: Researchers turned to recently identified HLA-C-restricted CMV epitopes as well as well-studied HLA-B-restricted ones.

TCRdb used MiXCR to reprocess the reads, holding one entry per CDR3 protein. This sample has about 270,000 distinct CDR3 sequences, with 22% found just once. Trimming at V came to 3 bases and at J to 0 bases, leaving 2 bases not matched to a gene. Germline V gives CDR1 DFQATT, CDR2 SNEGSKA (reference sequence). This CDR3 is built from 15 residues. The material sequenced was cultured PBMCs, taken from culture after CMV antigen stimulation. The source of this sequence is a human donor in good health (CMV status not recorded). Some clones in this sample may be carry-over from other donors' samples. The chain employs TRBV20-1 and TRBJ2-7; 13 bases agree with TRBD2. This CDR3 reads CSARTSGRTSYEQYF. The CDR3 nucleotides read TGCAGTGCTAGGACTAGCGGGAGGACCTCCTACGAGCAGTACTTC.